A selection of T cell receptor beta chains follows, all from one sample in a study of beta chain features in type 1 diabetes. Assay used: immunoSEQ multiplex PCR; TCRdb lists only in-frame clones, some missing. The table includes under 900,000 clones, 17% detected once. The specimen was naive CD4+ T cells from blood. Every receptor here comes from a woman between 18 and 30 years old in good health. The CDR3 runs from the conserved cysteine through the conserved F or W. A D gene is named only where the DNA matches it firmly. The size of a clone is reported for some rows only, either as once, few or many, or as a class for expanded clones.

v_call,d_call,j_call,clone_size,cdr3_aa,cdr3_nt
TRBV10-3,.,TRBJ1-3,.,CAITEDRGNTIYF,TGTGCCATCACAGAAGACAGGGGAAACACCATATATTTT
TRBV10-3,.,TRBJ2-5,few,CAIMQGEQETQYF,TGTGCCATCATGCAGGGAGAGCAAGAGACCCAGTACTTC
TRBV28,.,TRBJ2-3,.,CASSLGGRIGDTQYF,TGTGCCAGCAGTTTAGGAGGGCGCATAGGGGATACGCAGTATTTT
TRBV4-2,.,TRBJ1-1,few,CASSQDHGDTEAFF,TGTGCCAGCAGCCAAGATCATGGAGACACTGAAGCTTTCTTT
TRBV5-4,TRBD1,TRBJ2-1,few,CASSFTGVKNEQFF,TGTGCCAGCAGCTTTACAGGGGTCAAAAATGAGCAGTTCTTC
TRBV29-1,TRBD1,TRBJ2-3,few,CSVEGQYTDTQYF,TGCAGCGTTGAGGGACAGTACACAGATACGCAGTATTTT
TRBV6-4,TRBD2,TRBJ2-3,.,CASSERAGTSTDTQYF,TGTGCCAGCAGTGAGAGAGCGGGGACTAGCACAGATACGCAGTATTTT
TRBV28,.,TRBJ2-7,.,CASSLQGWGSYEQYF,TGTGCCAGCAGTTTACAGGGTTGGGGTAGCTACGAGCAGTACTTC
TRBV21-1,.,TRBJ2-7,.,CASSSLRQATYEQYF,TGTGCCAGCAGCAGCCTACGACAGGCAACCTACGAGCAGTACTTC
TRBV19,.,TRBJ1-5,.,CASSTRPRNQPQHF,TGTGCCAGTAGCACTCGGCCACGCAATCAGCCCCAGCATTTT
TRBV6-5,.,TRBJ2-7,.,CASKIDGLDEQYF,TGTGCCAGCAAAATCGACGGCCTTGACGAGCAGTACTTC
TRBV19,TRBD1,TRBJ2-1,.,CASSIAWRQGSHNEQFF,TGTGCCAGTAGTATAGCTTGGAGACAGGGTTCCCACAATGAGCAGTTCTTC
TRBV5-4,.,TRBJ2-6,.,CASSTKSVAGANVLTF,TGTGCCAGCAGCACCAAGTCAGTAGCTGGGGCCAACGTCCTGACTTTC
TRBV27,.,TRBJ2-7,.,CASSRQSARGEQYF,TGTGCCAGCAGCCGACAATCAGCCAGGGGCGAGCAGTACTTC
TRBV27,.,TRBJ2-1,.,CASRQKGTRFLSGNEQFF,TGTGCCAGCAGACAAAAGGGGACCCGTTTTCTGTCCGGGAATGAGCAGTTCTTC
TRBV5-5,.,TRBJ2-1,.,CASSLLLNEQFF,TGTGCCAGCAGCTTGCTTTTGAATGAGCAGTTCTTC
TRBV7-2,.,TRBJ1-2,few,CASSSPPGNYGYTF,TGTGCCAGCAGCTCCCCGCCAGGGAACTATGGCTACACCTTC
TRBV4-1,TRBD2,TRBJ2-1,.,CASSQIGTSRYNEQFF,TGCGCCAGCAGCCAAATAGGGACTAGCAGATACAATGAGCAGTTCTTC
TRBV28,.,TRBJ2-3,few,CASSAYDRTRGVDTQYF,TGTGCCAGCAGTGCCTACGACAGGACGAGGGGGGTGGATACGCAGTATTTT
TRBV7-3,.,TRBJ2-1,few,CASSYHEEQFF,TGTGCCAGCAGCTACCACGAGGAGCAGTTCTTC
TRBV5-4,.,TRBJ1-5,.,CASSSGGPQHF,TGTGCCAGCAGCTCGGGGGGGCCCCAGCATTTT
TRBV9,TRBD2,TRBJ2-1,.,CASSVAIAGGFNEQFF,TGTGCCAGCAGCGTAGCGATAGCGGGAGGTTTCAATGAGCAGTTCTTC
TRBV6-1,.,TRBJ1-1,.,CAISAGQGETEAFF,TGTGCCATCAGTGCGGGGCAGGGAGAAACTGAAGCTTTCTTT
TRBV7-2,.,TRBJ1-1,few,CASSAGRNTEAFF,TGTGCCAGCAGCGCGGGACGGAACACTGAAGCTTTCTTT
TRBV19,TRBD2,TRBJ2-7,.,CASSTASGYYEQYF,TGTGCCAGTTCCACGGCTAGCGGATACTACGAGCAGTACTTC
TRBV2,TRBD1,TRBJ2-1,few,CASRGDRGQLYNEQFF,TGTGCCAGCAGGGGCGACAGGGGTCAACTCTACAATGAGCAGTTCTTC
TRBV5-1,TRBD2,TRBJ2-7,once,CASSLVASGPYEQYF,TGCGCCAGCAGCTTGGTGGCTAGCGGACCCTACGAGCAGTACTTC
TRBV5-4,TRBD1,TRBJ1-2,.,CASSLPSTGARGYTF,TGTGCCAGCAGCTTGCCCTCGACAGGGGCCAGGGGCTACACCTTC
TRBV20-1,.,TRBJ2-1,.,CSAREYNEQFF,TGCAGTGCTAGGGAGTACAATGAGCAGTTCTTC
TRBV28,TRBD2,TRBJ2-3,few,CASSFSSGTDTQYF,TGTGCCAGCAGTTTCTCTAGCGGGACAGATACGCAGTATTTT
TRBV7-6,.,TRBJ1-5,few,CARRAVNQPQHF,TGTGCCAGACGGGCGGTAAATCAGCCCCAGCATTTT
TRBV11-3,TRBD1,TRBJ2-3,.,CASSLGTGWSDTQYF,TGTGCCAGCAGCCTCGGGACAGGGTGGTCAGATACGCAGTATTTT
TRBV27,TRBD2,TRBJ2-1,.,CASSPTGTSGYNEQFF,TGTGCCAGCAGTCCAACCGGGACTAGCGGATACAATGAGCAGTTCTTC
TRBV5-1,.,TRBJ1-1,.,CASSQVGGRGRTEAFF,TGCGCCAGCAGCCAGGTTGGCGGGCGCGGGAGGACTGAAGCTTTCTTT
TRBV16,TRBD1,TRBJ2-7,.,CASSQSLQGADEQYF,TGTGCCAGCAGCCAATCGTTACAGGGGGCAGACGAGCAGTACTTC
TRBV7-2,.,TRBJ2-2,few,CASSVAANTGELFF,TGTGCCAGCAGCGTTGCGGCGAACACCGGGGAGCTGTTTTTT
TRBV28,TRBD1,TRBJ2-7,.,CASSGTGGYEQYF,TGTGCCAGCAGTGGTACAGGGGGCTACGAGCAGTACTTC
TRBV18,.,TRBJ1-3,.,CASSPPSLGVARGNTIYF,TGTGCCAGCTCACCACCTTCTCTTGGGGTTGCCCGAGGAAACACCATATATTTT
TRBV29-1,.,TRBJ2-1,few,CSVEKKKDNEQFF,TGCAGCGTTGAAAAGAAGAAGGACAATGAGCAGTTCTTC
TRBV27,.,TRBJ2-1,.,CASRTTQRSSSYNEQFF,TGTGCCAGCAGGACCACACAGCGGAGTAGCTCCTACAATGAGCAGTTCTTC